The 9 T cell receptor beta chains listed next were all sequenced from one sample in a study of blood T cell repertoires in COVID-19. Clones were read by immunoSEQ multiplex PCR, and TCRdb kept only the in-frame ones, dropping some. The sample carries about 440,000 clones, roughly 87% recorded once. The sequenced sample consisted of PBMCs or T cells enriched from blood (not recorded which). Receptors originate from a woman younger than 30 with acute COVID-19.

The V and J genes are TRBV6-5 and TRBJ2-2, with D possibly being TRBD1 (5 bases). CDR1 and CDR2 from the germline V gene are MNHEY and SVGAGI. The length of the CDR3 is 12 residues. CDR3: CCTGPNTGELFF. CDR3 bases: TGTTGCACAGGACCGAACACCGGGGAGCTGTTTTTT.

V and J are TRBV27 and TRBJ2-3, with a weak D call TRBD2 (5 bases). This CDR3 contains 14 residues. Germline-derived CDR1 and CDR2 are MNHEY and SMNVEV (reference sequence). The germline V and J ends were trimmed by 2 bases and 0 bases, with 6 bases remaining between them. CDR3 nucleotides: TGTGCCAGCAGTTTAAGGAGGAGCACAGATACGCAGTATTTT. The encoded protein is CASSLRRSTDTQYF.

The rearrangement uses TRBV5-1 and TRBJ1-1; D uncertain. With 6 bases removed from V and 0 bases from J, the gap between germline ends came to 12 bases. There are 14 residues in the CDR3. CDR1 and CDR2 from the germline V gene are SGHRS and YFSETQ. The CDR3 loop is CASTFNGLNTEAFF. The CDR3 nucleotides read TGCGCCAGCACGTTTAACGGTTTGAACACTGAAGCTTTCTTT. Together with reference TRBV5-1 and TRBJ1-1, the CDR3 gives the full variable domain: KAGVTQTPRYLIKTRGQQVTLSCSPISGHRSVSWYQQTPGQGLQFLFEYFSETQRNKGNFPGRFSGRQFSNSRSEMNVSTLELGDSALYLCASTFNGLNTEAFFGQGTRLTVV.

This chain joins TRBV24-1 and TRBJ1-5; TRBD1 aligns across 11 bases. This CDR3 is 18 amino acids long. Trimming at V came to 3 bases and at J to 1 base, leaving 7 bases not matched to a gene. CDR1 KGHDR and CDR2 SFDVKD come from the germline V gene. The DNA for the CDR3 is TGTGCCACCAGTGATCCCGGGACAGGGGGAGGAAGCAATCAGCCCCAGCATTTT. It encodes CATSDPGTGGGSNQPQHF.

This clone appeared once. The J gene is TRBJ2-7, the V gene TRBV28; TRBD2 matches 9 bases. J lost 2 bases, V lost 10 bases, and 12 bases had no gene match. The CDR3 is 15 amino acids. CDR1 and CDR2 (germline): MDHEN, SYDVKM. As DNA, the CDR3 is TGTGCCACCCTTCCTTCTAGCGGGACTACCTACGAGCAGTACTTC. It specifies CATLPSSGTTYEQYF. The whole variable domain, filled in from reference TRBV28 and TRBJ2-7, reads DVKVTQSSRYLVKRTGEKVFLECVQDMDHENMFWYRQDPGLGLRLIYFSYDVKMKEKGDIPEGYSVSREKKERFSLILESASTNQTSMYLCATLPSSGTTYEQYFGPGTRLTVT.

The rearrangement uses TRBV10-3 and TRBJ2-1, with 7 positions matching TRBD2. This CDR3 region has 14 residues. Per germline, CDR1 ENHRY and CDR2 SYGVKD. The V gene end was trimmed by 0 bases and the J gene end by 10 bases; junction bases not matched to a gene: 6. In DNA form, the CDR3 reads TGTGCCATCAGTGAGTCCGGACTAGGTAAGGAGCAGTTCTTC. It encodes CAISESGLGKEQFF.

This clone was recorded a few times. The chain has TRBV5-6 and TRBJ1-4; D ambiguous. With 4 bases removed from V and 5 bases from J, the gap between germline ends came to 9 bases. The CDR3 consists of 13 residues. Germline V gene data show CDR1 as SGHDT and CDR2 as YYEEEE. CDR3 in DNA: TGTGCCAGCAGCAGCGATTCGAATGAAAAACTGTTTTTT. This encodes CASSSDSNEKLFF. The whole variable domain, remainder taken from reference TRBV5-6 and TRBJ1-4, is DAGVTQSPTHLIKTRGQQVTLRCSPKSGHDTVSWYQQALGQGPQFIFQYYEEEERQRGNFPDRFSGHQFPNYSSELNVNALLLGDSALYLCASSSDSNEKLFFGSGTQLSVL.

The V call is TRBV7-9, the J call TRBJ1-5, with D uncertain. The CDR3 length is 12 residues. The germline V gene has CDR1 SEHNR and CDR2 FQNEAQ (reference sequence). The germline V and J ends were trimmed by 8 bases and 4 bases, with 9 bases remaining between them. The CDR3 region has the DNA TGTGCCAGCTCCCGGGAGAATCAGCCCCAGCATTTT. Translation: CASSRENQPQHF.

The V gene is TRBV3-1 (or the pseudogene TRBV3-2), the J gene TRBJ2-3; 14 bases line up with TRBD2. The germline V gene encodes CDR1 LGHDT and CDR2 YNNKEL (reference sequence). The CDR3 consists of 14 residues. The junction had 0 bases not matched to a gene; V was cut back by 4 bases and J by 6 bases. The CDR3 DNA reads as TGTGCCAGCAGCCGACTAGCGGGGGGGGATACGCAGTATTTT. Encoded protein: CASSRLAGGDTQYF.